Each of the 21 T cell receptor beta chains below was sequenced from the same sample in a study of brain T cells in children with intractable seizures. Only in-frame clones appear in the TCRdb table, and some are missing; sequencing was by immunoSEQ multiplex PCR. The table includes about 76,000 clones, about 92% detected once. Sample: peripheral blood, taken at surgery. Every receptor here comes from a boy younger than two with tuberous sclerosis and intractable seizures.

The V call is TRBV9, the J call TRBJ2-1, with 11 bases matching TRBD2. Germline CDR1 SGDLS, CDR2 YYNGEE. The length of the CDR3 is 19 residues. With V trimmed by 3 bases and J by 0 bases, 11 bases remained unmatched. The CDR3 loop reads CASSAGPTGLAGSYNEQFF. Here the CDR3 DNA reads TGTGCCAGCAGCGCCGGCCCTACCGGACTAGCGGGCTCCTACAATGAGCAGTTCTTC.

The rearrangement links TRBV6-6 to TRBJ1-6; the match to TRBD1 covers 9 bases. The CDR3 contains 16 residues. Germline CDR1 is MNHNY and CDR2 is SVGAGI (reference sequence). V lost 2 bases to trimming and J lost 10 bases; unmatched junction nucleotides: 9. The CDR3 here is CASSYPDRGRWSPLHF. For the CDR3, the DNA is TGTGCCAGCAGTTACCCCGACAGGGGGAGGTGGTCACCCCTCCACTTT.

V is TRBV5-4 and J is TRBJ2-1; 7 bases align to TRBD2. Germline assignment: CDR1 SGHNT and CDR2 YYREEE (reference sequence). The length of the CDR3 is 15 residues. V lost 3 bases to trimming and J lost 10 bases; unmatched junction nucleotides: 13. The CDR3 spells CASSYRPTSVNEQFF. CDR3 coding DNA: TGTGCCAGCAGCTATCGCCCTACTAGCGTTAACGAGCAGTTCTTC.

This chain connects TRBV3-1 (or the pseudogene TRBV3-2) to TRBJ2-3, with 7 positions matching TRBD2. The germline CDR1 and CDR2 sequences are LGHDT and YNNKEL (reference sequence). J was trimmed by 2 bases and V by 7 bases; bases with no gene match: 3. The CDR3 covers 13 residues. The CDR3 DNA sequence: TGTGCCAGCAAACTAGCGCCCACAGATACGCAGTATTTT. This codes for CASKLAPTDTQYF.

In this sample, this clone turned up once. The V and J genes are TRBV6-5 and TRBJ2-3; 8 bases map to TRBD1. CDR3 length: 15 amino acids. Germline V gene sequence: CDR1 MNHEY, CDR2 SVGAGI. V shed 7 bases and J 2 bases; nucleotides not matched to a gene: 8. CDR3 in DNA: TGTGCCAGCAACCTAGACAGGGGTCACACAGATACGCAGTATTTT. It yields the protein CASNLDRGHTDTQYF.

This clone was seen just once. This sequence joins TRBV11-2 and TRBJ2-3, with 7 nucleotides matching TRBD2. V shed 4 bases and J 2 bases; nucleotides not matched to a gene: 6. From germline, CDR1 is SGHAT and CDR2 FQNNGV. The CDR3 covers 15 residues. The CDR3 is CASSSAAGLTDTQYF. The CDR3 bases are TGTGCCAGCAGCTCCGCAGCGGGGCTCACAGATACGCAGTATTTT.

The J gene is TRBJ2-1, the V gene TRBV19, with 10 bases fitting TRBD2. Trimming took 5 bases from V and 7 from J; bases not matched to a gene: 20. Germline V gives CDR1 LNHDA, CDR2 SQIVND (reference sequence). The CDR3 runs 19 residues. CDR3 nucleotide sequence: TGTGCCAGTAGTGCCCAAGCGGGAGGGCCCGTCGGCTTGCGAAATGAGCAGTTCTTC. Its protein product is CASSAQAGGPVGLRNEQFF.

A single count supports this clone. The rearrangement links TRBV30 to TRBJ2-3; 8 bases agree with TRBD2. The junction had 3 bases not matched to a gene; V was cut back by 3 bases and J by 4 bases. Per germline, CDR1 GTSNPN and CDR2 SVGIG (reference sequence). CDR3 size: 13 residues. CDR3 in amino acids: CAWSPGGSDTQYF. For the CDR3, the DNA is TGTGCCTGGAGCCCGGGGGGGTCAGATACGCAGTATTTT.

The chain combines TRBV20-1 with TRBJ1-1; no firm D call. V lost 3 bases and J 10 bases, leaving 24 bases between the germline ends. The CDR3 runs 15 residues. In germline, CDR1 is DFQATT, CDR2 SNEGSKA (reference sequence). CDR3 region: CSASEVGSPHMGAFF. CDR3 DNA: TGCAGTGCTAGTGAGGTCGGGTCACCCCATATGGGAGCTTTCTTT.

V is TRBV6-5 and J is TRBJ2-1, with no clear D. Germline V lookup: CDR1 MNHEY, CDR2 SVGAGI. V lost 6 bases to trimming and J lost 2 bases, with 11 bases between them. The CDR3 consists of 14 residues. Here the CDR3 DNA reads TGTGCCAGCAGGGAGACTGGCACCTACAATGAGCAGTTCTTC. Residues: CASRETGTYNEQFF.

The V call is TRBV7-2, the J call TRBJ2-1, with TRBD1 identical over 8 bases. Per germline, CDR1 SGHTA and CDR2 FQGNSA. This CDR3 has 15 amino acids. With 5 bases clipped from V and 5 bases from J, the junction kept 8 bases outside the gene matches. CDR3 coding DNA: TGTGCCAGCAGCCAGCCAGGGGGCTTGCACAATGAGCAGTTCTTC. Its translation: CASSQPGGLHNEQFF.

The genes are TRBV29-1 and TRBJ2-7; either TRBD1 or TRBD2 may fit D (5 bases each). Germline CDR1 reads SQVTM; CDR2 reads ANQGSEA. This CDR3 region has 16 residues. V was pared by 5 bases and J by 3 bases, with 23 bases between. CDR3 residues: CSVLHTLLGTSYEQYF. In nucleotides, the CDR3 is TGCAGCGTTCTGCATACTCTTCTCGGGACCAGCTACGAGCAGTACTTC.

The V gene is TRBV15, the J gene TRBJ2-1; 8 positions match TRBD2. The length of the CDR3 is 15 residues. Germline-derived CDR1 and CDR2 are LNHNV and YYDKDF (reference sequence). After removal of 3 bases from V and 1 base from J, the junction contained 2 bases not matched to a gene. CDR3 sequence reads: CATSRAGGSYNEQFF. In DNA, the CDR3 is TGTGCCACCAGCAGGGCGGGGGGATCCTACAATGAGCAGTTCTTC.

The V gene is TRBV28, the J gene TRBJ1-1, with D maybe TRBD1 (5 bases). CDR1 and CDR2 from the germline V gene are MDHEN and SYDVKM. The V and J ends lost 2 bases and 8 bases respectively, with 6 bases between them. This CDR3 has 11 amino acids. The CDR3 nucleotides are TGTGCCAGCAGTTTAGGGGGGGAAGCTTTCTTT. Its protein product is CASSLGGEAFF.

This chain joins TRBV4-1 and TRBJ2-3; D may be TRBD2 (7 bases). Germline V gene data show CDR1 as MGHRA and CDR2 as YSYEKL. V lost 4 bases to trimming and J lost 3 bases, with 14 bases between them. The CDR3 is made up of 15 amino acids. In DNA form, the CDR3 reads TGCGCCAGCAGCCCCGGGGGGCAGGCGACAGATACGCAGTATTTT. Its protein product is CASSPGGQATDTQYF.

This sequence joins TRBV6-5 and TRBJ2-1; D is perhaps TRBD2 (6 bases). The length of the CDR3 is 15 residues. The V and J ends lost 0 bases and 7 bases respectively, with 13 bases between them. The germline V gene encodes CDR1 MNHEY and CDR2 SVGAGI. The CDR3 spells CASSYSSGRLNEQFF. As DNA, the CDR3 is TGTGCCAGCAGTTACTCGTCCGGGAGACTGAATGAGCAGTTCTTC.

As DNA, the CDR3 is TGTGCCAGCAAGGTTATCGATGGCTACACCTTC. As protein: CASKVIDGYTF. The rearrangement joins TRBV6-6 to TRBJ1-2; D is uncertain. Germline loops: CDR1 MNHNY, CDR2 SVGAGI (reference sequence). The CDR3 extends over 11 amino acids. Trimming took 7 bases from V and 6 from J, leaving 9 bases between them.

This clone was detected once. This chain uses TRBV27 with TRBJ2-5, with TRBD2 matching over 8 bases. Germline V gives CDR1 MNHEY, CDR2 SMNVEV (reference sequence). After removal of 6 bases from V and 3 bases from J, the junction contained 6 bases not matched to a gene. CDR3 length: 14 residues. The CDR3 spells CASSGAGAKETQYF. The CDR3 nucleotides are TGTGCCAGCAGCGGAGCGGGAGCTAAAGAGACCCAGTACTTC.

This clone was recorded only once. The V gene is TRBV12-3 or TRBV12-4, the J gene TRBJ2-1; D is uncertain. Trimming stripped 6 bases from V and 6 bases from J, with 12 bases between. This CDR3 contains 13 residues. DNA for the CDR3: TGTGCCAGCAGCCGGAGCATCGCCAATGAGCAGTTCTTC. This gives the protein CASSRSIANEQFF.

The chain joins TRBV6-5 to TRBJ2-1, with TRBD2 matching 15 bases. CDR1 MNHEY and CDR2 SVGAGI come from the germline V gene. V was pared by 6 bases and J by 7 bases, with 4 bases of the junction left unmatched. The CDR3 is made up of 15 amino acids. The CDR3 is CASRPGLAGGNEQFF. Here the CDR3 DNA reads TGTGCCAGCAGACCTGGACTAGCGGGAGGGAATGAGCAGTTCTTC.

This chain uses TRBV4-2 with TRBJ2-2; D unresolved. V dropped 0 bases and J dropped 3 bases, with 17 bases sitting between them. The germline CDR1 and CDR2 sequences are LGHNA and YNFKEQ. The CDR3 loop spans 18 amino acids. DNA for the CDR3: TGTGCCAGCAGCCAAGATTTGAACGGGTTCGGATACACCGGGGAGCTGTTTTTT. As protein: CASSQDLNGFGYTGELFF.